These 18 T cell receptor beta chains share one sample of origin, sequenced in a study of a mutant IDH1 vaccine in newly diagnosed glioma. TCRdb's table, derived via immunoSEQ multiplex PCR, lists solely in-frame clones and lacks some. Here the sample spans more than 60,000 clones, roughly 74% being singletons. Time point: week 35, safety follow-up. Vaccination comprised doses that each held 300 ug of mutant IDH1 20-mer peptide, plus topical imiquimod. No antigen has been identified for these receptors. The source was PBMCs, collected from a glioma patient whose treatment included an IDH1 peptide vaccine. The receptors derive from a man in his fifties or sixties with glioma.

The count of this clone is one. The rearrangement links TRBV30 to TRBJ2-5, with D perhaps being TRBD1 or TRBD2 (5 bases each). From germline, CDR1 is GTSNPN and CDR2 SVGIG (reference sequence). Trimming pared 3 bases from V and 3 bases from J, leaving 11 bases between. The CDR3 extends over 13 amino acids. The CDR3 sequence: CAWRGPVKETQYF. The DNA of the CDR3 is TGTGCCTGGAGGGGACCGGTAAAAGAGACCCAGTACTTC.

V and J are TRBV7-6 and TRBJ2-2; possible D gene TRBD1, 6 bases. Germline lookup yields CDR1 SGHVS and CDR2 FNYEAQ. Between the trimmed V and J ends, which lost 7 bases and 6 bases, there was a span of 30 bases. CDR3 length: 19 amino acids. The CDR3 sequence is CASTQSNTDRRSDAGELFF. The CDR3 DNA is TGTGCCAGCACCCAATCGAACACCGACAGGCGGTCGGACGCCGGGGAGCTGTTTTTT.

The J gene is TRBJ2-7, the V gene TRBV6-5; 7 bases are shared with TRBD2. V trimming: 0 bases; J trimming: 1 base; junction bases outside the gene matches: 0. CDR3 length: 14 amino acids. CDR1 MNHEY and CDR2 SVGAGI come from the germline V gene. The CDR3 protein is CASSYSGGSYEQYF. The CDR3 region has the DNA TGTGCCAGCAGTTACTCGGGGGGGTCCTACGAGCAGTACTTC.

The rearrangement uses TRBV30 and TRBJ2-7, with 7 bases aligning to TRBD2. V trimming: 5 bases; J trimming: 6 bases; junction bases outside the gene matches: 13. This CDR3 is 14 amino acids long. In germline, CDR1 is GTSNPN, CDR2 SVGIG (reference sequence). The CDR3 sequence is CAWGNGFGGGEQYF. The CDR3 DNA reads as TGTGCCTGGGGCAATGGATTCGGCGGGGGCGAGCAGTACTTC.

CDR3 sequence (DNA): TGCAGCGGTCAGGCGGACACTGAAGCTTTCTTT. This gives the protein CSGQADTEAFF. The J gene is TRBJ1-1, the V gene TRBV29-1; D gene ambiguous. The CDR3 has 11 residues. Germline V gene data show CDR1 as SQVTM and CDR2 as ANQGSEA. With 7 bases removed from V and 3 bases from J, the gap between germline ends came to 9 bases.

This chain uses TRBV5-4 with TRBJ2-2; 7 nucleotides line up with TRBD1. The germline CDR1 and CDR2 sequences are SGHNT and YYREEE (reference sequence). The CDR3 sequence is 15 residues long. The trim removed 4 bases at V and 0 bases at J, leaving 3 bases unmatched. The CDR3 loop is CASSQGQTNTGELFF. The CDR3 DNA is TGTGCCAGCAGCCAGGGACAGACGAACACCGGGGAGCTGTTTTTT.

This clone was observed a single time. V gene TRBV6-4 combines with J gene TRBJ2-3, with D perhaps being TRBD1 or TRBD2 (5 bases each). V was trimmed by 4 bases and J by 0 bases, leaving 14 bases between them. The germline V gene has CDR1 MRHNA and CDR2 SNTAGT. The CDR3 is made up of 16 amino acids. The CDR3 reads CASSVSGAASTDTQYF. CDR3 nucleotides: TGTGCCAGCAGTGTGTCCGGGGCAGCAAGCACAGATACGCAGTATTTT.

The genes are TRBV6-1 and TRBJ2-5; 9 bases line up with TRBD2. The CDR3 is 16 amino acids. With V trimmed by 1 base and J by 5 bases, 8 bases remained unmatched. The germline V gene has CDR1 MNHNS and CDR2 SASEGT. CDR3 region: CASSEVRGSGGETQYF. CDR3 DNA: TGTGCCAGCAGTGAAGTCCGGGGTAGCGGGGGTGAGACCCAGTACTTC.

The chain recombines TRBV5-1 with TRBJ1-4; D is ambiguous. Per germline, CDR1 SGHRS and CDR2 YFSETQ. CDR3 length: 14 amino acids. V lost 3 bases and J lost 5, with 11 bases in between. The CDR3 spells CASSSRTGNEKLFF. The CDR3 coding sequence is TGCGCCAGCAGCTCGCGGACGGGGAATGAAAAACTGTTTTTT.

This clone was found a few times. This chain joins TRBV5-4 and TRBJ2-6; D is unresolved. Deletions cut 0 bases from V and 3 bases from J, with 1 base between. From germline, CDR1 is SGHNT and CDR2 YYREEE (reference sequence). This CDR3 is built from 13 residues. The CDR3, as DNA: TGTGCCAGCAGCTTGGTTGGGGCCAACGTCCTGACTTTC. Translated: CASSLVGANVLTF.

The chain recombines TRBV5-1 with TRBJ2-3; perhaps D is TRBD1 or TRBD2 (5 bases each). The germline gives CDR1 SGHRS, CDR2 YFSETQ. The CDR3 spans 17 residues. Trimming stripped 0 bases from V and 6 bases from J, with 20 bases between. CDR3 region: CASSLEFVGASGDTQYF. DNA for the CDR3: TGCGCCAGCAGCTTGGAGTTCGTCGGGGCCTCAGGGGATACGCAGTATTTT.

The chain recombines TRBV5-1 with TRBJ1-5; the D is unclear. Germline loops: CDR1 SGHRS, CDR2 YFSETQ. The CDR3 sequence is 14 residues long. Trimming took 2 bases from V and 4 from J, leaving 10 bases between them. CDR3 amino acids: CASSLRPGNQPQHF. The CDR3 nucleotides are TGCGCCAGCAGCTTACGACCGGGGAATCAGCCCCAGCATTTT. The variable domain in full, with the rest retrieved from reference TRBV5-1 and TRBJ1-5, is KAGVTQTPRYLIKTRGQQVTLSCSPISGHRSVSWYQQTPGQGLQFLFEYFSETQRNKGNFPGRFSGRQFSNSRSEMNVSTLELGDSALYLCASSLRPGNQPQHFGDGTRLSIL.

This chain joins TRBV5-4 and TRBJ1-3, with D possibly matching TRBD1 (5 bases). This CDR3 region has 16 residues. V was cut by 4 bases and J by 2 bases, with 16 bases left in between. Germline V gene lookup returns CDR1 SGHNT and CDR2 YYREEE (reference sequence). The CDR3 nucleotides read TGTGCCAGCAGCCTTCAGGCCGGGGCGACTGGAAACACCATATATTTT. Translation gives CASSLQAGATGNTIYF. The full variable domain, completed using reference TRBV5-4 and TRBJ1-3, is ETGVTQSPTHLIKTRGQQVTLRCSSQSGHNTVSWYQQALGQGPQFIFQYYREEENGRGNFPPRFSGLQFPNYSSELNVNALELDDSALYLCASSLQAGATGNTIYFGEGSWLTVV.

The chain combines TRBV2 with TRBJ2-7; D may correspond to TRBD1 or TRBD2 (6 bases each). V was shortened by 1 base and J by 7 bases, with 14 bases between the two germline ends. Per the germline V gene, CDR1 is SNHLY and CDR2 is FYNNEI. This CDR3 is 14 amino acids long. CDR3: CASSEVYRAGEQYF. The CDR3 DNA reads TGTGCCAGCAGTGAAGTTTACAGGGCGGGGGAGCAGTACTTC.

The chain couples TRBV11-2 to TRBJ2-5, with TRBD2 matching 10 bases. The ends lost 5 bases at V and 8 bases at J; junction bases unmatched: 17. The CDR3 contains 17 residues. Germline V gene lookup returns CDR1 SGHAT and CDR2 FQNNGV. The CDR3 DNA is TGTGCCAGCAGCCCCCCCACTAGCGGGGCCGCTATGAGAACCCAGTACTTC. It is translated as CASSPPTSGAAMRTQYF. Using reference TRBV11-2 and TRBJ2-5 for the parts outside the CDR3, the full variable domain is EAGVAQSPRYKIIEKRQSVAFWCNPISGHATLYWYQQILGQGPKLLIQFQNNGVVDDSQLPKDRFSAERLKGVDSTLKIQPAKLEDSAVYLCASSPPTSGAAMRTQYFGPGTRLLVL.

In this sample, this clone turned up a few times. The chain is built from TRBV27 and TRBJ1-6, with a possible D match to TRBD1 (5 bases). CDR3 length: 14 amino acids. Trimming left V 4 bases short and J 9 bases short, with 13 bases between. Germline V gene data show CDR1 as MNHEY and CDR2 as SMNVEV (reference sequence). The CDR3 loop reads CASSSPGQGSPLHF. The CDR3 DNA reads as TGTGCCAGCAGTTCCCCAGGACAAGGTTCACCCCTCCACTTT.

The chain recombines TRBV30 with TRBJ1-2, with D tentatively TRBD1 (6 bases). The V gene lost 3 bases and the J gene lost 8 bases, with 10 bases spanning the gap. Germline V gives CDR1 GTSNPN, CDR2 SVGIG (reference sequence). The CDR3 covers 11 residues. In nucleotides, the CDR3 is TGTGCCTGGAGACAGGGCGGCGGCTACACCTTC. It specifies CAWRQGGGYTF.

The chain uses TRBV7-9 and TRBJ1-2; D might be TRBD1 (6 bases). The CDR3 is made up of 13 amino acids. Germline CDR1 reads SEHNR; CDR2 reads FQNEAQ (reference sequence). V shed 1 base and J shed 6 bases, with 9 bases lying between them. CDR3: CASSLGSGDGYTF. CDR3 DNA sequence: TGTGCCAGCAGCTTAGGGTCAGGGGATGGCTACACCTTC.